This TCR beta chain stems from a study of blood T cell repertoires in COVID-19. For the study at large: Samples taken during acute and convalescent COVID-19 were collected in the United States, Italy and Spain.

This clone was picked up one time. TCRdb keeps only in-frame clones here, not all; method: immunoSEQ multiplex PCR. Among 160,000 or so clones listed, 65% to 85% were seen once. Trimming cost V 6 bases and J 9 bases, with 15 bases left between them. This CDR3 region has 14 residues. The germline V gene encodes CDR1 KGHSH and CDR2 LQKENI. The origin of this receptor is a woman over 75 with acute or convalescent COVID-19. This sequence joins TRBV18 and TRBJ1-6; D unresolved. The sample consisted of peripheral blood. The CDR3 bases are TGTGCCAGCTCCCCAGGAGAAGCGGGTTCACCCCTCCACTTT. Protein sequence: CASSPGEAGSPLHF.